This paragraph reports one T cell receptor beta chain. Its specificity is unknown. Unstimulated Tregs (CD4+CD25+CD127-) and CD4+CD25- non-Tregs were sorted from PBMCs. This sample was included in a study of Tregs in tolerant kidney transplant recipients. CDR1 is MGHRA and CDR2 is YSYEKL in the germline V gene. V lost 3 bases to trimming and J lost 2 bases, with 1 base between them. The CDR3 runs to 12 residues. Clones were read by immunoSEQ multiplex PCR, and TCRdb kept only the in-frame ones, dropping some. The profile shows some 110,000 clones, around 91% of them singletons. The study, taken as a whole, reports: Few patients were studied, so findings need validation in larger groups. Biological reproducibility was not directly addressed in this study. Expanding Tregs on activated donor B cells appeared to best identify donor-specific TCRbeta clones.

The chain combines TRBV4-1 with TRBJ1-4; D uncertain. Sequenced: CD4+ T cells from blood. The sequence was collected from a human donor in good health. In DNA, the CDR3 is TGCGCCAGCAGCCACACTAATGAAAAACTGTTTTTT. Its translation is CASSHTNEKLFF.